Below, 23 T cell receptor beta chains from the same sample are listed, as sequenced in a study of cytomegalovirus exposure and HLA in healthy donors. The primer mix had 60 Vbeta and 13 Jbeta primers. TCRdb keeps only in-frame clones here, not all; method: immunoSEQ multiplex PCR. The sample gives 60,000 to 80,000 clones, almost 80% of which show up once; over 2.5% is in the top ten. Sequenced sample: PBMCs. The receptors originated from a girl between 5 and 17 years old in good health and CMV-seropositive.

The CDR3 coding sequence is TGTGCCAGCAGTGCCTGGTGGGGGGGTGGCAATCAGCCCCAGCATTTT. Its translation is CASSAWWGGGNQPQHF. The chain has TRBV6-1 and TRBJ1-5, with D possibly being TRBD1 (5 bases). Trimming shortened V by 4 bases and J by 2 bases, and 15 bases separated the two germline ends. The CDR3 sequence is 16 residues long. Germline-derived CDR1 and CDR2 are MNHNS and SASEGT.

The chain has TRBV4-2 and TRBJ2-3; 7 bases line up with TRBD2. V lost 0 bases, J lost 1 base, and 7 bases stayed unmatched. This CDR3 has 17 residues. Germline CDR1 reads LGHNA; CDR2 reads YNFKEQ. The CDR3 is CASSQERLAGGTDTQYF. In DNA form, the CDR3 reads TGTGCCAGCAGCCAAGAAAGACTAGCCGGGGGCACAGATACGCAGTATTTT.

In this sample, this clone turned up a few times. This chain uses TRBV4-1 with TRBJ2-5; tentatively, D is TRBD2 (5 bases). The CDR3 totals 19 residues. Trimming took 2 bases from V and 4 from J, leaving 26 bases between them. Germline V gene data show CDR1 as MGHRA and CDR2 as YSYEKL. This CDR3 is CASSQTPPGVHPIRETQYF. The CDR3 bases are TGCGCCAGCAGCCAAACCCCCCCCGGGGTCCATCCCATAAGAGAGACCCAGTACTTC.

CDR3 nucleotide sequence: TGCATCCTAGGGGGGGCGCCTATGAACACTGAAGCTTTCTTT. As protein: CILGGAPMNTEAFF. The chain carries TRBV29-1 and TRBJ1-1; tentatively, D is TRBD1 (6 bases). Germline-derived CDR1 and CDR2 are SQVTM and ANQGSEA. There are 14 residues in the CDR3.

The chain joins TRBV4-3 to TRBJ2-2; 10 nucleotides align to TRBD2. Germline trimming cut 0 bases from V and 6 bases from J; bases unmatched to any gene: 4. From germline, CDR1 is LGHNA and CDR2 YSLEER. This CDR3 is 16 amino acids long. CDR3 protein: CASSQDPSGRSGELFF. CDR3 DNA: TGCGCCAGCAGCCAAGATCCTAGCGGGAGATCCGGGGAGCTGTTTTTT.

The chain joins TRBV11-2 to TRBJ1-2, with D uncertain. This CDR3 is built from 16 residues. Germline V CDR1 and CDR2: SGHAT, FQNNGV. V was clipped by 0 bases and J by 4 bases, with 15 bases between them. In nucleotides, the CDR3 is TGTGCCAGCAGCTTAGATCTTGAGACGCAGGTCTATGGCTACACCTTC. Encoded protein: CASSLDLETQVYGYTF.

The V and J genes are TRBV18 and TRBJ1-5; tentatively, D is TRBD1 (6 bases). Germline V gene data show CDR1 as KGHSH and CDR2 as LQKENI. Trimming removed 2 bases from V and 4 bases from J, with 9 bases in between. This CDR3 comprises 14 residues. The CDR3 sequence is CASSPEQGNQPQHF. The DNA of the CDR3 is TGTGCCAGCTCACCAGAACAGGGAAATCAGCCCCAGCATTTT.

The chain employs TRBV9 and TRBJ2-7; 9 positions agree with TRBD2. CDR3 length: 13 residues. Germline V CDR1 and CDR2: SGDLS, YYNGEE. V lost 2 bases, J lost 3 bases, and 0 bases stayed unmatched. The CDR3 region is CASSVTSGYEQYF. CDR3 in DNA: TGTGCCAGCAGCGTGACTAGCGGCTACGAGCAGTACTTC.

CDR3 sequence reads: CASSSRDRVLEQYF. In nucleotides, the CDR3 is TGCGCCAGCAGCTCCCGGGACAGGGTTCTTGAGCAGTACTTC. The chain has TRBV5-1 and TRBJ2-7; TRBD1 aligns across 9 bases. The junction had 8 bases not matched to a gene; V was cut back by 3 bases and J by 7 bases. CDR1 is SGHRS, CDR2 YFSETQ, per germline. This CDR3 contains 14 residues.

This clone was observed once. This rearrangement joins TRBV5-1 to TRBJ2-7, with TRBD2 identical over 8 bases. The germline CDR1 and CDR2 sequences are SGHRS and YFSETQ. V was pared by 10 bases and J by 0 bases, with 12 bases of the junction left unmatched. This CDR3 contains 15 residues. This CDR3 reads CACAVVAGTSYEQYF. The CDR3 DNA sequence: TGCGCCTGCGCCGTGGTAGCGGGGACCTCCTACGAGCAGTACTTC.

The chain couples TRBV28 to TRBJ2-5, with D possibly matching TRBD2 (7 bases). Per germline, CDR1 MDHEN and CDR2 SYDVKM. Deletions cut 5 bases from V and 2 bases from J, with 15 bases between. The CDR3 contains 15 residues. DNA for the CDR3: TGTGCCAGCAGTCCCTTCGGGGGGCGACAAGAGACCCAGTACTTC. It specifies CASSPFGGRQETQYF. The full variable domain, its missing parts supplied by reference TRBV28 and TRBJ2-5, is DVKVTQSSRYLVKRTGEKVFLECVQDMDHENMFWYRQDPGLGLRLIYFSYDVKMKEKGDIPEGYSVSREKKERFSLILESASTNQTSMYLCASSPFGGRQETQYFGPGTRLLVL.

The chain uses TRBV7-2 and TRBJ2-7; a weak D match, TRBD1 (6 bases). The V end lost 5 bases, the J end lost 2 bases, and 13 bases lay between the germline ends. The CDR3 has 14 amino acids. Germline V lookup: CDR1 SGHTA, CDR2 FQGNSA. CDR3 bases: TGTGCCAGCAGCGTTTGGACAGAGACCTACGAGCAGTACTTC. Translating gives CASSVWTETYEQYF.

This clone turned up a few times. The V gene is TRBV9, the J gene TRBJ2-4; a weak D match, TRBD2 (6 bases). Germline CDR1 is SGDLS and CDR2 is YYNGEE. The CDR3 totals 16 residues. V shed 3 bases and J shed 7 bases, with 20 bases lying between them. CDR3 in amino acids: CASSGNLGSTENIQYF. The DNA for the CDR3 is TGTGCCAGCAGCGGAAACCTCGGGAGTACGGAGAACATTCAGTACTTC.

The rearrangement joins TRBV6-5 to TRBJ1-1; TRBD1 is a possible D gene (5 bases). Germline assignment: CDR1 MNHEY and CDR2 SVGAGI. The CDR3 spans 13 residues. V was shortened by 5 bases and J by 8 bases, with 15 bases between the two germline ends. The DNA of the CDR3 is TGTGCCAGCAGTCCCCTCGGGGGAGGGGAAGCTTTCTTT. It translates to CASSPLGGGEAFF.

V gene TRBV4-2 combines with J gene TRBJ2-7, with TRBD2 matching 7 bases. CDR1 is LGHNA, CDR2 YNFKEQ, per germline. V lost 4 bases to trimming and J lost 5 bases; unmatched junction nucleotides: 14. This CDR3 spans 16 amino acids. The CDR3 here is CASSREEWGGEDEQYF. The CDR3 region has the DNA TGTGCCAGCAGCCGGGAAGAGTGGGGGGGAGAAGACGAGCAGTACTTC.

The chain joins TRBV11-2 to TRBJ2-3; D perhaps matches TRBD1 (7 bases). The germline V and J ends were trimmed by 5 bases and 1 base, with 13 bases remaining between them. The CDR3 covers 15 residues. CDR1 is SGHAT and CDR2 is FQNNGV in the germline V gene. This CDR3 reads CASSVRGAGTDTQYF. DNA for the CDR3: TGTGCCAGCAGCGTCAGGGGGGCTGGCACAGATACGCAGTATTTT.

This clone occurred once. J is TRBJ2-5 and V is TRBV5-1; D remains unclear. This CDR3 contains 14 residues. CDR1 is SGHRS, CDR2 YFSETQ, per germline. The germline V and J ends were trimmed by 1 base and 4 bases, with 11 bases remaining between them. CDR3 amino acids: CASSLRGLVETQYF. The CDR3 DNA reads as TGCGCCAGCAGCTTGAGAGGCCTGGTAGAGACCCAGTACTTC.

The gene calls are TRBV9 and TRBJ2-1; 7 bases are a match to TRBD2. The V gene end was trimmed by 0 bases and the J gene end by 7 bases; junction bases not matched to a gene: 16. Per the germline V gene, CDR1 is SGDLS and CDR2 is YYNGEE. This CDR3 spans 18 amino acids. CDR3 region: CASSVDLPGREGRNEQFF. The CDR3 DNA reads TGTGCCAGCAGCGTAGACCTACCCGGAAGGGAGGGTAGGAATGAGCAGTTCTTC. Full variable domain (outside the CDR3, taken from reference TRBV9 and TRBJ2-1): DSGVTQTPKHLITATGQRVTLRCSPRSGDLSVYWYQQSLDQGLQFLIQYYNGEERAKGNILERFSAQQFPDLHSELNLSSLELGDSALYFCASSVDLPGREGRNEQFFGPGTRLTVL.

Only a few counts were recorded for this clone. V is TRBV5-1 and J is TRBJ1-2, with TRBD1 matching over 7 bases. The junction had 2 bases not matched to a gene; V was cut back by 2 bases and J by 4 bases. The CDR3 runs 13 residues. Germline CDR1 reads SGHRS; CDR2 reads YFSETQ. CDR3 residues: CASSLDRAYGYTF. In DNA, the CDR3 is TGCGCCAGCAGCTTAGACAGGGCCTATGGCTACACCTTC.

The CDR3 sequence is CASRRQTSVPDTQYF. The CDR3 DNA follows: TGTGCCAGCAGACGGCAGACTAGTGTCCCAGATACGCAGTATTTT. J is TRBJ2-3 and V is TRBV7-2, with a tentative D call TRBD2 (6 bases). The CDR3 has 15 amino acids. Trimming removed 6 bases at V and 4 bases at J, with 17 bases between. Per the germline V gene, CDR1 is SGHTA and CDR2 is FQGNSA.

The V and J genes are TRBV4-1 and TRBJ2-1; 9 nucleotides agree with TRBD2. The CDR3 length is 16 residues. With 1 base clipped from V and 7 bases from J, the junction kept 8 bases outside the gene matches. CDR1 and CDR2 from the germline V gene are MGHRA and YSYEKL. In DNA form, the CDR3 reads TGCGCCAGCAGCCAAGCCTCTGCGGGGGGGCGGAATGAGCAGTTCTTC. Amino acid sequence: CASSQASAGGRNEQFF.

This chain joins TRBV4-1 and TRBJ2-1; TRBD2 matches at 10 bases. Germline lookup yields CDR1 MGHRA and CDR2 YSYEKL. This CDR3 region has 17 residues. Trimming at V came to 2 bases and at J to 7 bases, leaving 11 bases not matched to a gene. The CDR3 nucleotides read TGCGCCAGCAGCCAAAGGGGGCTAGCGGGGGAGCGGAATGAGCAGTTCTTC. Encoded protein: CASSQRGLAGERNEQFF.

This sequence joins TRBV30 and TRBJ2-3; D gene uncertain. Germline V gene sequence: CDR1 GTSNPN, CDR2 SVGIG (reference sequence). This CDR3 comprises 12 residues. V shed 0 bases and J shed 5 bases, with 6 bases lying between them. CDR3 coding DNA: TGTGCCTGGAGTGTTTATAAAGATACGCAGTATTTT. Its translation: CAWSVYKDTQYF.